The TCR beta chain described here comes from a study of T-cell memory formation after mild COVID-19 (dated by TCRdb to the early 2020s). About the investigation overall: TCR sequence clusters from the two donors were found to be largely donor specific. T-cell clones expanding and contracting after mild COVID-19 in two donors were tracked by longitudinal TCRalpha and TCRbeta repertoire sequencing. The cohort comprised two young, previously healthy adult volunteers, one female and one male. Overall results and qualifications from the work: Some responding clones were found in pre-infection memory, which suggests that pre-existing cross-reactive memory T cells took part in the SARS-CoV-2 response. Balanced CD4/CD8 phenotypes were observed for clones contracting from day 15 to 85, whereas a bias towards CD4+ was observed for a second wave of clones expanding from day 15 to 37. Only a couple of mild cases were covered in the study, and larger cohorts including severe cases with pre-infection samples were considered necessary. Contracting CD4+ clones were found mainly in CM and EM memory subsets, while CD8+ clones were enriched in EMRA. Whether the second-wave clones peaking on day 37 were SARS-CoV-2 specific was not confirmed.

The germline V gene encodes CDR1 DFQATT and CDR2 SNEGSKA (reference sequence). There are 14 amino acids in the CDR3, from cysteine to phenylalanine inclusive. Of all the DNA, just the CDR3 is kept, 42 bases in frame from base 1. Relative to germline, V is 2 bases shorter and J is 1 base shorter, with 8 bases between their ends. Sequenced on an Illumina NovaSeq 6000. Using 5'RACE with constant-segment primers, TCRalpha and TCRbeta cDNA libraries were constructed, with sample barcodes and unique molecular identifiers added in the process. Trizol reagent was used to extract RNA from every sample. Amplification of the libraries took two PCR steps, and the second step added a second sample barcode plus Illumina TruSeq adapters. Sequencing of the libraries was done on an Illumina NovaSeq, producing 2 x 150 bp paired-end reads. As for the original processing: With migec v1.2.7, reads were demultiplexed and then collapsed into UMI-guided consensus sequences. Using mixcr v2.1.11, the UMI consensuses were aligned to TRA and TRB V and J templates and assembled into clonotypes. A clonotype was counted as expanded or contracted only when both edgeR and NoisET called the clonotype significant, with the noise models trained on biological replicates. For edgeR calls, the thresholds were a false discovery rate-adjusted p below 0.01 and a log2 fold-change of 1. As an exploratory analysis of dynamics, max-normalized trajectories of the 1000 most abundant clonotypes were examined by PCA with hierarchical clustering. Separately sequenced CD4+ and CD8+ repertoires were used to assign the CD4 or CD8 phenotype of responding clones. Using fastp trimming at Q25 and MiXCR clonotype assembly, TCRdb reanalyzed the public sequencing data and kept in-frame beta chains. Each entry is one CDR3 protein sequence, shown with its most common DNA and genes. It is TCRdb's table, rather than the study itself, that gives the V and J calls and clone size. The table for this sample lists 350,000 to 550,000 distinct CDR3 sequences; 18% of them were counted only once. Roughly a fifth of the sample lies in the top ten.

This clonotype was counted a few times. Its antigen is currently not known. No per-base quality is available; no much larger clone lies one base away. PBMCs were isolated by Ficoll-Paque density gradient centrifugation. Sequencing was performed on PBMCs or a T cell subset sorted from them (not recorded which). The chain is made from TRBV20-1 and TRBJ1-4; no D segment can be confidently identified. This TCR came from a man younger than 35 who had mild COVID-19 (a few samples of this study predate the infection). The sample titles of this study are shuffled in the database, so cell type and time point are left out; the donor was told from shared clones. The CDR3 in this case is CSARNSLTNEKLFF. The DNA reads TGCAGTGCTAGAAACAGCCTAACTAATGAAAAACTGTTTTTT.